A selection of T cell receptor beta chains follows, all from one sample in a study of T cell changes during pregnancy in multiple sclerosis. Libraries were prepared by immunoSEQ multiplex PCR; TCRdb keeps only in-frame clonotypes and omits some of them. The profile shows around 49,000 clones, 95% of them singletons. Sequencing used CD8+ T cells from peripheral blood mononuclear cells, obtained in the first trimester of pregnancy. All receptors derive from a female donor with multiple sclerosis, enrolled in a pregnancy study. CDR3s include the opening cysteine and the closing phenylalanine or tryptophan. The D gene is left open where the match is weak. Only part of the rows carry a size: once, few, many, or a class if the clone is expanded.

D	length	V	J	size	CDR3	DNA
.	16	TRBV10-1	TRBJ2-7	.	CASRKRKRKNSYEQYF	TGCGCCAGCCGTAAGAGGAAGCGGAAGAACTCCTACGAGCAGTACTTC
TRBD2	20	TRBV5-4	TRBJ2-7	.	CASSPGGPGLAGVRSYEQYF	TGTGCCAGCAGCCCGGGCGGTCCGGGACTAGCGGGAGTCCGATCCTACGAGCAGTACTTC
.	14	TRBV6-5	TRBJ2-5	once	CASSYSTTPGTQYF	TGTGCCAGCAGTTACTCGACTACCCCAGGAACCCAGTACTTC
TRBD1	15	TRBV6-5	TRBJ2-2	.	CASSHGTGDYGELFF	TGTGCCAGCAGCCACGGGACAGGGGACTACGGGGAGCTGTTTTTT
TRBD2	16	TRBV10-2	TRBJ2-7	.	CASSEGGLAGVYEQYF	TGCGCCAGCAGTGAGGGGGGACTAGCGGGAGTCTACGAGCAGTACTTC
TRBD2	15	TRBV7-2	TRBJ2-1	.	CASSPPPSGSNEQFF	TGTGCCAGCAGCCCCCCGCCTAGCGGTTCCAATGAGCAGTTCTTC
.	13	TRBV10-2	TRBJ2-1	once	CASNSLAVHEQFF	TGCGCCAGCAATTCTCTAGCTGTCCATGAGCAGTTCTTC
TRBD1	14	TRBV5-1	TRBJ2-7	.	CASSHRTGAYEQYF	TGCGCCAGCAGCCACCGGACAGGGGCGTACGAGCAGTACTTC
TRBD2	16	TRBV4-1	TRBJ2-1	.	CASSQDASGILDEQFF	TGCGCCAGCAGCCAAGACGCTAGCGGGATCTTGGATGAGCAGTTCTTC
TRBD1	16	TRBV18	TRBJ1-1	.	CASSPPEQGAIPEAFF	TGTGCCAGCTCACCACCGGAGCAGGGGGCCATCCCTGAAGCTTTCTTT
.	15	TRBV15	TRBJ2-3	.	CATRPAGQNTDTQYF	TGTGCCACCAGGCCTGCGGGACAGAACACAGATACGCAGTATTTT
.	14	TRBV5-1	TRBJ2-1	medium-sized	CASSLAGGTNEQFF	TGCGCCAGCAGCTTGGCCGGCGGAACCAATGAGCAGTTCTTC
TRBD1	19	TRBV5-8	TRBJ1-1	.	CASSFVKRRQGGGNTEAFF	TGTGCCAGCAGCTTTGTTAAACGGAGACAGGGTGGAGGAAACACTGAAGCTTTCTTT
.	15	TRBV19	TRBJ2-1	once	CASSDGQGGYNEQFF	TGTGCCAGTAGCGACGGGCAAGGCGGGTACAATGAGCAGTTCTTC
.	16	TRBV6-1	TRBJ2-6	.	CASSEVRGSGANVLTF	TGTGCCAGCAGTGAAGTTAGAGGATCTGGGGCCAACGTCCTGACTTTC
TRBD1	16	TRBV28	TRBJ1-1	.	CASSFIRTGRNTEAFF	TGTGCCAGCAGTTTTATCAGGACAGGGAGGAACACTGAAGCTTTCTTT
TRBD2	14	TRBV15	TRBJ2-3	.	CATSTGLAGDTQYF	TGTGCCACCAGCACGGGACTAGCGGGAGATACGCAGTATTTT
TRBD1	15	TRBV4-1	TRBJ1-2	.	CASSQGQGANYGYTF	TGCGCCAGCAGCCAAGGACAGGGTGCTAACTATGGCTACACCTTC
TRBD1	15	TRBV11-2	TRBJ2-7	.	CASSEGTGSIYEQYF	TGTGCCAGCAGCGAAGGGACAGGAAGCATCTACGAGCAGTACTTC
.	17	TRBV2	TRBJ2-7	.	CASDGQGAFHSSYEQYF	TGTGCCAGCGATGGACAAGGGGCCTTTCATAGCTCCTACGAGCAGTACTTC
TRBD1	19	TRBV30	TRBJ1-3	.	CAWSAVDRGIEWAGNTIYF	TGTGCCTGGAGTGCCGTGGACAGGGGAATCGAGTGGGCTGGAAACACCATATATTTT
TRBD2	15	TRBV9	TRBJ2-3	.	CASSVGGGPTDTQYF	TGTGCCAGCAGCGTAGGGGGGGGACCCACAGATACGCAGTATTTT
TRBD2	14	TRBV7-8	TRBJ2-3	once	CASSFFGGGDTQYF	TGTGCCAGCAGCTTTTTTGGCGGGGGGGATACGCAGTATTTT
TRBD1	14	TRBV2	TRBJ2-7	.	CASSEADRAYEQYF	TGTGCCAGCAGTGAAGCGGACAGGGCCTACGAGCAGTACTTC
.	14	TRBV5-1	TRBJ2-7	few	CASSLDRTLGEQYF	TGCGCCAGCAGCTTGGACAGGACCCTGGGGGAGCAGTACTTC
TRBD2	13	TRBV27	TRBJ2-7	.	CASSLRGAYEQYF	TGTGCCAGCAGTTTGCGGGGGGCTTACGAGCAGTACTTC
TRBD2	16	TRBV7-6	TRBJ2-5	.	CASSERLAGVQETQYF	TGTGCCAGCAGCGAACGACTAGCGGGAGTCCAAGAGACCCAGTACTTC
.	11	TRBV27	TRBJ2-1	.	CASSFRGEQFF	TGTGCCAGCAGTTTTAGGGGTGAGCAGTTCTTC
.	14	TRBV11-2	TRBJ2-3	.	CASSLGGGTDTQYF	TGTGCCAGCAGCTTAGGCGGGGGCACAGATACGCAGTATTTT
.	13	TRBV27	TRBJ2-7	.	CASSQTPTYEQYF	TGTGCCAGCAGCCAGACTCCTACCTACGAGCAGTACTTC
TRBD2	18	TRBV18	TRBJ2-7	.	CASSPVTSGSSFLYEQYF	TGTGCCAGCTCACCAGTCACTAGCGGGAGCTCCTTCCTCTACGAGCAGTACTTC
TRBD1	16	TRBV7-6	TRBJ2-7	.	CASSHPSGQGAYEQYF	TGTGCCAGCAGCCACCCCTCGGGACAGGGGGCCTACGAGCAGTACTTC
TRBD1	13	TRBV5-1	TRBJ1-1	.	CASSDRGGTEAFF	TGCGCCAGCAGTGACAGGGGGGGCACTGAAGCTTTCTTT
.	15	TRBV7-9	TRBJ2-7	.	CASSPPFFSDRRQYF	TGTGCCAGCAGCCCCCCTTTTTTCAGCGACAGACGACAGTACTTC
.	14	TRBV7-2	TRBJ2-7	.	CASSWGLISYEQYF	TGTGCCAGCAGCTGGGGACTGATATCCTACGAGCAGTACTTC
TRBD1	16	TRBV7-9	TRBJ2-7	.	CASSLGRLGQDYEQYF	TGTGCCAGCAGCTTAGGAAGATTGGGACAGGACTACGAGCAGTACTTC
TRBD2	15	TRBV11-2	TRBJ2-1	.	CASSLAREGYNEQFF	TGTGCCAGCAGCTTAGCGCGGGAGGGTTACAATGAGCAGTTCTTC